The rows below give T cell receptor beta chains drawn from one sample of a study of OX40 agonist ivuxolimab in advanced cancers. Here immunoSEQ multiplex PCR was the method, and the copy in TCRdb shows in-frame clones only, minus some. In the table there are 55,000 to 70,000 clones, 83% of which are singletons. The sequenced sample was CD4+ or CD8+ T cells sorted from blood, obtained in a trial of the OX40 agonist ivuxolimab. The receptors stem from an adult with an advanced solid tumor such as melanoma, head and neck, liver or kidney cancer. Each CDR3 is given with its conserved first and last residue. The D gene is left open where the match is weak. Expanded clones are given a class, and other clones once, few, many or no size at all.

TRBD1	TRBV29-1	TRBJ1-2	.	TGCAACGTTGGGACAGGGCAATATGGCTACACCTTC	CNVGTGQYGYTF
.	TRBV5-1	TRBJ1-3	.	TGCGCCAGCAGCTTGGTAGGGGAACTTCGAAACACCATATATTTT	CASSLVGELRNTIYF
.	TRBV6-6	TRBJ2-5	.	TGTGCCAGCAGTTACGAGGGGGTCGGGACCCAGTACTTC	CASSYEGVGTQYF
TRBD1	TRBV9	TRBJ2-7	.	TGTGCCAGCACGCGCGGTGGGACAGGGTCCTACGAGCAGTACTTC	CASTRGGTGSYEQYF
TRBD1	TRBV6-1	TRBJ1-2	.	TGTGCCAGCAGTGAAGCTCAAAGGGACAGAGGGTTC	CASSEAQRDRGF
.	TRBV6-5	TRBJ1-1	.	TGTGCCAGCAGTTACTACACTGAAGCTTTCTTT	CASSYYTEAFF
.	TRBV29-1	TRBJ1-3	.	TGCAGCGTTGAGGGGCTCTCTGGAAACACCATATATTTT	CSVEGLSGNTIYF
.	TRBV18	TRBJ1-2	.	TGTGCCAGCTCACCAGAGGGAAGGAGTGGCTACACCTTC	CASSPEGRSGYTF
.	TRBV30	TRBJ2-1	.	TGTGCCTGGAGTGCCCCCTCCGAATGGGAGCAGTTCTTC	CAWSAPSEWEQFF
TRBD1	TRBV7-6	TRBJ1-6	.	TGTGCCAGCAGCTTAAGACAGGGTATAGAAAATTCACCCCTCCACTTT	CASSLRQGIENSPLHF
TRBD1	TRBV28	TRBJ2-7	.	TGTGCCAGCAGTCTGCCGGGGACAGGGACCTACGAGCAGTACTTC	CASSLPGTGTYEQYF
.	TRBV7-2	TRBJ1-5	.	TGTGCCAGCAGCTTAGCGTATGCTTATAGCAATCAGCCCCAGCATTTT	CASSLAYAYSNQPQHF
.	TRBV28	TRBJ1-3	.	TGTGCCAGCAGCCTCTCCCAGGCTCTTATTGGAAACACCATATATTTT	CASSLSQALIGNTIYF
.	TRBV28	TRBJ1-5	.	TGTGCCAGCAGTTTCCCCGATCAGCCCCAGCATTTT	CASSFPDQPQHF
.	TRBV15	TRBJ1-5	.	TGTGCCACCAGCATGTCACAGGGCACTTCCCATTTT	CATSMSQGTSHF
.	TRBV7-9	TRBJ1-2	.	TGTGCCAGCAGCTTAGATGGCAGAATGAACTATGGCTACACCTTC	CASSLDGRMNYGYTF
TRBD2	TRBV27	TRBJ2-2	few	TGTGCCAGCAGTCTTCTAGCGGGGGGGCCCACCGGGGAGCTGTTTTTT	CASSLLAGGPTGELFF
.	TRBV30	TRBJ2-5	few	TGTGCCTGGAACCCGGGTGAGAGGACCGGAGAGACCCAGTACTTC	CAWNPGERTGETQYF
.	TRBV5-1	TRBJ2-1	few	TGCGCCAGCAGCTTGGACGGACCCTACAATGAGCAGTTCTTC	CASSLDGPYNEQFF
.	TRBV5-6	TRBJ1-2	.	TGTGCCAGCAGCTTGGCCACAGGAGGCTACACCTTC	CASSLATGGYTF
.	TRBV6-6	TRBJ1-1	.	TGTGCCAGCAGTTACGATAGTAGAAGGGTTGGGACTGAAGCTTTCTTT	CASSYDSRRVGTEAFF
TRBD2	TRBV5-1	TRBJ2-1	.	TGCGCCAGCAGCTTGTCTAGCGGGGGGGCCTATGAGCAGTTCTTC	CASSLSSGGAYEQFF
TRBD2	TRBV5-1	TRBJ2-3	.	TGCGCCAGCAGCTTGGAGCTAGCGGGGGGCACAGATACGCAGTATTTT	CASSLELAGGTDTQYF
.	TRBV28	TRBJ1-1	.	TGTGCCACCCTTACGTCCCATTCCACTGAAGCTTTCTTT	CATLTSHSTEAFF
.	TRBV18	TRBJ1-2	.	TGTGCCAGCTCACCAGGTCCCGGGGACTATGGCTACACCTTC	CASSPGPGDYGYTF
.	TRBV28	TRBJ1-2	.	TGTGCCACGAAAACTTCCCTCAACTATGGCTACACCTTC	CATKTSLNYGYTF
.	TRBV7-2	TRBJ2-1	.	TGTGCCAGCAGCTTATATTCCGGGGAGCAGTTCTTC	CASSLYSGEQFF
.	TRBV11-1	TRBJ2-7	.	TGTGCCAGCAGCTTAGCACGGTTCCACGAGCAGTACTTC	CASSLARFHEQYF
TRBD2	TRBV10-3	TRBJ2-7	.	TGTGCCATCAGTGAGTCGGGGGGGTCCTACGAGCAGTACTTC	CAISESGGSYEQYF
.	TRBV2	TRBJ1-6	few	TGTGCCAGCAGAGCAGGGGTGGGGGAAAGCTCACCCCTCCACTTT	CASRAGVGESSPLHF
.	TRBV5-1	TRBJ1-2	.	TGCGCCAGCAGCTTGGCCCTCGGGCCTTATGGCTACACCTTC	CASSLALGPYGYTF
.	TRBV6-5	TRBJ2-5	.	TGTGCCAGCAGTTATGGCGGGGACCTCCAAGAGACCCAGTACTTC	CASSYGGDLQETQYF
.	TRBV7-7	TRBJ2-5	.	TGTGCTAGCAGCGCCTGGGGAGAGACCCAGTACTTC	CASSAWGETQYF
.	TRBV6-1	TRBJ1-6	once	TGTGCCAGCAGTCCTCGGGGTTATTCACCCCTCCACTTT	CASSPRGYSPLHF
.	TRBV6-5	TRBJ2-5	.	TGTGCCAGCAGTTACTCGTCGAGCAGGGAGACCCAGTACTTC	CASSYSSSRETQYF
.	TRBV6-5	TRBJ1-2	.	TGTGCCAGCAGTTACAGGGTTTATGGCTACACCTTC	CASSYRVYGYTF
.	TRBV6-1	TRBJ1-1	.	TGTGCCAGCACCCCTCGGGGGATCCCGCCTGAAGCTTTCTTT	CASTPRGIPPEAFF
.	TRBV28	TRBJ2-7	.	TGTGCCAGCAGTCCCTCGTGGACTTCAACCTACGAGCAGTACTTC	CASSPSWTSTYEQYF
TRBD2	TRBV6-1	TRBJ2-3	.	TGTGCCAGCAGTGAATCCTTCGGGGGGGCAACAGATACGCAGTATTTT	CASSESFGGATDTQYF
TRBD2	TRBV5-4	TRBJ2-1	.	TGTGCCAGCAGCTTGGCGGGACTAGCGGGGAACAATGAGCAGTTCTTC	CASSLAGLAGNNEQFF
.	TRBV11-3	TRBJ2-3	.	TGTGCCAGCAGCTTAGAGACAACCACCACAGATACGCAGTATTTT	CASSLETTTTDTQYF
.	TRBV11-1	TRBJ2-3	.	TGTGCCAGCAGCACCAGGGTTAGCACAGATACGCAGTATTTT	CASSTRVSTDTQYF
.	TRBV7-9	TRBJ1-1	once	TGTGCCAGCAGCTTAGATATGGGCACTGAAGCTTTCTTT	CASSLDMGTEAFF
.	TRBV30	TRBJ1-6	medium-sized	TGTGCCTGGAGTAGAACCAGGTCACCCCTCCACTTT	CAWSRTRSPLHF
TRBD1	TRBV5-4	TRBJ2-3	.	TGTGCCAGCAGCTTGCAGGGGGCAGATACGCAGTATTTT	CASSLQGADTQYF
TRBD1	TRBV19	TRBJ1-2	.	TGTGCCAGTAGTATAGATCATCGCACAGGGGATGGCTACACCTTC	CASSIDHRTGDGYTF
TRBD1	TRBV14	TRBJ2-7	.	TGTGCCAGCAGCCAATCTTACAGGGGAAGGATCGAGCAGTACTTC	CASSQSYRGRIEQYF
TRBD1	TRBV6-5	TRBJ1-1	few	TGTGCCAGCAGCCCGTCGGACAGGGGGCTTACTGAAGCTTTCTTT	CASSPSDRGLTEAFF
TRBD1	TRBV6-5	TRBJ1-2	once	TGTGCCAGCCATTCAGGGGGACCCACCTATGGCTACACCTTC	CASHSGGPTYGYTF